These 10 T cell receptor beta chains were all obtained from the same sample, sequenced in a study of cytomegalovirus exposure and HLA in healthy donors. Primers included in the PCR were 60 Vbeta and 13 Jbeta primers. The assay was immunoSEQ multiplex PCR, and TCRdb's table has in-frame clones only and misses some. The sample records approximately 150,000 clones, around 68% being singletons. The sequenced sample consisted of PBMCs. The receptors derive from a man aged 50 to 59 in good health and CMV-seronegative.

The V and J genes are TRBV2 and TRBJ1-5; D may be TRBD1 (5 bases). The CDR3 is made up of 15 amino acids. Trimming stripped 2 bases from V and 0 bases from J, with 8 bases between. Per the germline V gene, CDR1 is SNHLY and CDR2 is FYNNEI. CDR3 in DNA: TGTGCCAGCAGTGAAAATAGGGGTAGCAATCAGCCCCAGCATTTT. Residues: CASSENRGSNQPQHF.

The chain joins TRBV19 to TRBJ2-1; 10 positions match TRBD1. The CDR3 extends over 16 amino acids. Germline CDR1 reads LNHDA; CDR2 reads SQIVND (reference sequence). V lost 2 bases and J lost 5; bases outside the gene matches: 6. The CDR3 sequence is CASSIPGQGFDNEQFF. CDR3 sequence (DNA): TGTGCCAGTAGTATACCGGGACAGGGGTTCGACAATGAGCAGTTCTTC.

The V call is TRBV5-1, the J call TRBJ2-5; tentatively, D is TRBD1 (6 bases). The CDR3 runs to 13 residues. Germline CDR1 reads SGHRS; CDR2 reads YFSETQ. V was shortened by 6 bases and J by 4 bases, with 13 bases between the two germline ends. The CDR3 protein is CASTIVGGETQYF. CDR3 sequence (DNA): TGCGCCAGCACCATAGTAGGGGGAGAGACCCAGTACTTC.

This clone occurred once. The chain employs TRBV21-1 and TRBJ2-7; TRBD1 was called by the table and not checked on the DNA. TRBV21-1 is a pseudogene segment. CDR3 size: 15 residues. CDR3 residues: CASSKGQTGSYEQYF. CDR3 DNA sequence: TGTGCCAGCAGCAAAGGACAGACAGGATCCTACGAGCAGTACTTC.

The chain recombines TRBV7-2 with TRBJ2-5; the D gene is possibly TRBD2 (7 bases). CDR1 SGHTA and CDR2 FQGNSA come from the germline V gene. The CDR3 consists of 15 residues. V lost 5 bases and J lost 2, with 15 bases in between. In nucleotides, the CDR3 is TGTGCCAGCAGCCTTGGGGGGGCTGGGCAAGAGACCCAGTACTTC. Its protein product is CASSLGGAGQETQYF. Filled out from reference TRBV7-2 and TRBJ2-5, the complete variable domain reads GAGVSQSPSNKVTEKGKDVELRCDPISGHTALYWYRQSLGQGLEFLIYFQGNSAPDKSGLPSDRFSAERTGGSVSTLTIQRTQQEDSAVYLCASSLGGAGQETQYFGPGTRLLVL.

The CDR3 nucleotides are TGTGCCAGCAGTCTTAGCGGGGGGGGTTACAATGAGCAGTTCTTC. Translated, it gives CASSLSGGGYNEQFF. The V gene is TRBV2, the J gene TRBJ2-1; 11 positions match TRBD2. V dropped 5 bases and J dropped 4; count of bases not matched to a gene: 4. Looked up from germline, CDR1 is SNHLY and CDR2 is FYNNEI. This CDR3 region has 15 residues.

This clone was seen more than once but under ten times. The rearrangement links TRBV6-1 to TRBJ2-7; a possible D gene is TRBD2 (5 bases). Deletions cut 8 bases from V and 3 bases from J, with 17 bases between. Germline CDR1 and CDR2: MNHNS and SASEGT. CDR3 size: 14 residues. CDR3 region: CASEVSGNRYEQYF. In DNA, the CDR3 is TGTGCCAGCGAAGTTTCCGGGAATCGCTACGAGCAGTACTTC.

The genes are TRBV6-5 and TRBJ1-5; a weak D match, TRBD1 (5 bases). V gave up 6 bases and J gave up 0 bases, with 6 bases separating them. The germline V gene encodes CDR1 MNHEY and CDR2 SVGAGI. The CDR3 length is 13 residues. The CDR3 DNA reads TGTGCCAGCAGCCAGGGTAGCAATCAGCCCCAGCATTTT. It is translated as CASSQGSNQPQHF.

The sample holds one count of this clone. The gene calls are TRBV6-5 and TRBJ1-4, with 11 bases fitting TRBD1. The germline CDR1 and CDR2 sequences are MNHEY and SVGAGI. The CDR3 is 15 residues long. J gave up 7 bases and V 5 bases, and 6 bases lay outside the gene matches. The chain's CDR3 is CASSRTGGSGEKLFF. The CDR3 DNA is TGTGCCAGCAGTCGGACAGGGGGCTCCGGTGAAAAACTGTTTTTT.

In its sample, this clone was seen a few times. The DNA for the CDR3 is TGTGCCAGCAGCTCCCTGGACATTAGCACAGATACGCAGTATTTT. As protein: CASSSLDISTDTQYF. The J gene is TRBJ2-3, the V gene TRBV7-6, with D possibly TRBD1 on 5 matching bases. Per germline, CDR1 SGHVS and CDR2 FNYEAQ. V gave up 4 bases and J gave up 0 bases, with 11 bases separating them. The CDR3 totals 15 residues.